This T cell receptor beta chain was observed in a study of technical replicates of blood from a few donors. The germline gives CDR1 DFQATT, CDR2 SNEGSKA (reference sequence). The CDR3 length is 11 residues. Trimming left V 0 bases short and J 4 bases short, with 3 bases between. Sequencing used immunoSEQ multiplex PCR; TCRdb keeps in-frame clones, though not all of them. The profile covers around 60,000 clones, with about 91% appearing a single time and roughly 4.2% taken by the ten largest. The receptor comes from a human donor in good health. Some clones in this sample may be carry-over from other donors' samples. The sequencing input was PBMCs. This chain joins TRBV20-1 and TRBJ2-5; D ambiguous. The CDR3 bases are TGCAGTGCTAGAGATAGAGAGACCCAGTACTTC. It is translated as CSARDRETQYF.